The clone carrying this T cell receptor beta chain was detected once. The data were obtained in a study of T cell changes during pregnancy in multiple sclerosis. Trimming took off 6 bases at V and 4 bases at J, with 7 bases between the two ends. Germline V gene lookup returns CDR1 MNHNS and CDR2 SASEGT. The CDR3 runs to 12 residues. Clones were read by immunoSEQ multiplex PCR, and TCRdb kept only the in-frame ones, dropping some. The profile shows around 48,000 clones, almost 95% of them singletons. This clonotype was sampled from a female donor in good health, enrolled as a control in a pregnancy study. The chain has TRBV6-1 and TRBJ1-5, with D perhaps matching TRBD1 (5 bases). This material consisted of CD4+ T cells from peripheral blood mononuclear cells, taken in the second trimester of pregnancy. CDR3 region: CASRDTNQPQHF. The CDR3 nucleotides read TGTGCCAGCAGGGACACGAATCAGCCCCAGCATTTT.